These T cell receptor beta chains were read from a single sample in a study of T cell changes during pregnancy in multiple sclerosis. Clones were sequenced by immunoSEQ multiplex PCR, and TCRdb holds only the in-frame ones, with some missing. The sample holds about 120,000 clones; 80% to 95% are singletons and the top ten take 6.2%. The source was peripheral blood, collected before pregnancy. The source is a female donor with multiple sclerosis, enrolled in a pregnancy study. Both conserved end residues are part of each CDR3. Fields, in order: D gene, V gene, J gene, clone size, CDR3 protein, CDR3 DNA. The D gene is left open where the match is weak. Only some rows state a clone size, as once, few, many or a class for expanded clones.

d_gene: TRBD2
v_gene: TRBV12-5
j_gene: TRBJ2-3
abundance: -
CDR3aa: CASGLAGVAHTDTQYF
CDR3nt: TGTGCTAGTGGTTTAGCGGGAGTAGCACACACAGATACGCAGTATTTT

d_gene: TRBD2
v_gene: TRBV19
j_gene: TRBJ2-3
abundance: -
CDR3aa: CASNLAGGTDTQYF
CDR3nt: TGTGCCAGTAATCTCGCGGGAGGCACAGATACGCAGTATTTT

d_gene: -
v_gene: TRBV11-1
j_gene: TRBJ1-2
abundance: -
CDR3aa: CASSPTRGYRDGYTF
CDR3nt: TGTGCCAGCAGCCCTACTAGGGGGTACCGGGATGGCTACACCTTC

d_gene: -
v_gene: TRBV15
j_gene: TRBJ1-3
abundance: -
CDR3aa: CATSRDLGSSGNTIYF
CDR3nt: TGTGCCACCAGCAGAGATCTGGGGAGCTCTGGAAACACCATATATTTT

d_gene: -
v_gene: TRBV9
j_gene: TRBJ2-1
abundance: -
CDR3aa: CASSESEASYNEQFF
CDR3nt: TGTGCCAGCAGCGAAAGCGAAGCCTCCTACAATGAGCAGTTCTTC

d_gene: -
v_gene: TRBV7-7
j_gene: TRBJ2-5
abundance: -
CDR3aa: CASSQYFTGQDVGETQYF
CDR3nt: TGTGCCAGCAGCCAGTACTTCACAGGGCAGGATGTTGGGGAGACCCAGTACTTC

d_gene: TRBD1
v_gene: TRBV4-2
j_gene: TRBJ1-1
abundance: -
CDR3aa: CASSQEIGGRANQNTEAFF
CDR3nt: TGTGCCAGCAGCCAAGAAATAGGGGGCAGGGCCAACCAGAACACTGAAGCTTTCTTT

d_gene: -
v_gene: TRBV19
j_gene: TRBJ1-1
abundance: -
CDR3aa: CATSTGQDTEAFF
CDR3nt: TGTGCCACCTCAACGGGACAAGACACTGAAGCTTTCTTT

d_gene: TRBD1
v_gene: TRBV30
j_gene: TRBJ1-2
abundance: -
CDR3aa: CAWSVLGQAVGGYTF
CDR3nt: TGTGCCTGGAGTGTACTGGGACAGGCAGTCGGTGGCTACACCTTC

d_gene: TRBD2
v_gene: TRBV30
j_gene: TRBJ2-1
abundance: -
CDR3aa: CAWSRGTRMINEQFF
CDR3nt: TGTGCCTGGAGTCGAGGGACTAGGATGATAAATGAGCAGTTCTTC

d_gene: -
v_gene: TRBV5-4
j_gene: TRBJ2-7
abundance: -
CDR3aa: CASSLQRGQSFYEQYF
CDR3nt: TGTGCCAGCAGCTTGCAACGAGGACAGTCATTTTACGAGCAGTACTTC

d_gene: -
v_gene: TRBV7-2
j_gene: TRBJ1-1
abundance: -
CDR3aa: CASSLVGRWNTEAFF
CDR3nt: TGTGCCAGCAGCTTAGTTGGGAGGTGGAACACTGAAGCTTTCTTT

d_gene: TRBD2
v_gene: TRBV9
j_gene: TRBJ2-1
abundance: -
CDR3aa: CASSAPTSGNIYNEQFF
CDR3nt: TGTGCCAGCAGCGCTCCGACTAGCGGGAATATCTACAATGAGCAGTTCTTC

d_gene: -
v_gene: TRBV11-1
j_gene: TRBJ2-4
abundance: -
CDR3aa: CASSLTGKNIQYF
CDR3nt: TGTGCCAGCAGCTTAACCGGCAAAAACATTCAGTACTTC

d_gene: TRBD1
v_gene: TRBV13
j_gene: TRBJ1-1
abundance: -
CDR3aa: CASSQTGTNTEAFF
CDR3nt: TGTGCCAGCAGCCAGACAGGGACGAACACTGAAGCTTTCTTT

d_gene: TRBD1
v_gene: TRBV6-5
j_gene: TRBJ1-1
abundance: -
CDR3aa: CASSFWQGAGDTEAFF
CDR3nt: TGTGCCAGCAGTTTTTGGCAGGGGGCCGGAGACACTGAAGCTTTCTTT

d_gene: -
v_gene: TRBV7-3
j_gene: TRBJ2-2
abundance: once
CDR3aa: CASSLVAGGELFF
CDR3nt: TGTGCCAGCAGCTTAGTGGCAGGAGGGGAGCTGTTTTTT

d_gene: -
v_gene: TRBV6-6
j_gene: TRBJ1-6
abundance: -
CDR3aa: CASSYQGTGNSPLHF
CDR3nt: TGTGCCAGCAGTTATCAGGGAACAGGGAATTCACCCCTCCACTTT

d_gene: -
v_gene: TRBV4-2
j_gene: TRBJ1-4
abundance: once
CDR3aa: CASSQDVGVSVLNEKLFF
CDR3nt: TGTGCCAGCAGCCAAGATGTAGGGGTCTCGGTGCTTAATGAAAAACTGTTTTTT

d_gene: -
v_gene: TRBV7-9
j_gene: TRBJ1-1
abundance: -
CDR3aa: CASSLPTGQNTEAFF
CDR3nt: TGTGCCAGCAGCTTACCGACAGGCCAGAACACTGAAGCTTTCTTT

d_gene: TRBD2
v_gene: TRBV5-1
j_gene: TRBJ2-7
abundance: -
CDR3aa: CASSLGSASGFSYEQYF
CDR3nt: TGCGCCAGCAGCTTGGGAAGTGCTAGCGGTTTCTCCTACGAGCAGTACTTC

d_gene: -
v_gene: TRBV19
j_gene: TRBJ1-1
abundance: -
CDR3aa: CAGLHVTEAFF
CDR3nt: TGTGCCGGACTACATGTGACTGAAGCTTTCTTT

d_gene: TRBD1
v_gene: TRBV2
j_gene: TRBJ2-7
abundance: -
CDR3aa: CASRRDSLTYEQYF
CDR3nt: TGTGCCAGCCGCCGGGACAGTCTTACCTACGAGCAGTACTTC

d_gene: -
v_gene: TRBV28
j_gene: TRBJ2-1
abundance: -
CDR3aa: CASSSRYNEQFF
CDR3nt: TGTGCCAGCAGTTCCCGTTACAATGAGCAGTTCTTC

d_gene: TRBD2
v_gene: TRBV7-2
j_gene: TRBJ2-7
abundance: -
CDR3aa: CASSHEIRAGGPEQYF
CDR3nt: TGTGCCAGCAGCCATGAAATCAGGGCGGGGGGGCCCGAGCAGTACTTC

d_gene: TRBD2
v_gene: TRBV6-4
j_gene: TRBJ2-3
abundance: -
CDR3aa: CASSADGRSTDTQYF
CDR3nt: TGTGCCAGCAGTGCGGACGGGAGGAGCACAGATACGCAGTATTTT

d_gene: -
v_gene: TRBV5-1
j_gene: TRBJ1-2
abundance: -
CDR3aa: CASSGGPEVGGYTF
CDR3nt: TGCGCCAGCAGCGGGGGCCCTGAGGTCGGTGGCTACACCTTC

d_gene: -
v_gene: TRBV9
j_gene: TRBJ1-5
abundance: few
CDR3aa: CASSVGPSNQPQHF
CDR3nt: TGTGCCAGCAGCGTGGGGCCAAGTAATCAGCCCCAGCATTTT

d_gene: -
v_gene: TRBV7-8
j_gene: TRBJ2-5
abundance: -
CDR3aa: CASSLGGLLQETQYF
CDR3nt: TGTGCCAGCAGCTTAGGGGGACTCCTCCAAGAGACCCAGTACTTC

d_gene: TRBD2
v_gene: TRBV7-9
j_gene: TRBJ2-1
abundance: -
CDR3aa: CASSLASGRLSSYNEQFF
CDR3nt: TGTGCCAGCAGCTTAGCTAGCGGGAGGCTTAGCTCCTACAATGAGCAGTTCTTC

d_gene: -
v_gene: TRBV5-6
j_gene: TRBJ2-1
abundance: -
CDR3aa: CASSWGGTGNEQFF
CDR3nt: TGTGCCAGCAGCTGGGGCGGGACGGGAAATGAGCAGTTCTTC

d_gene: TRBD1
v_gene: TRBV18
j_gene: TRBJ2-1
abundance: -
CDR3aa: CASSPSGQYNEQFF
CDR3nt: TGTGCCAGCTCACCATCGGGACAGTACAATGAGCAGTTCTTC

d_gene: TRBD1
v_gene: TRBV5-4
j_gene: TRBJ2-4
abundance: few
CDR3aa: CASSTGQARTKNIQYF
CDR3nt: TGTGCCAGCAGCACGGGACAGGCGCGAACCAAAAACATTCAGTACTTC

d_gene: -
v_gene: TRBV19
j_gene: TRBJ2-1
abundance: -
CDR3aa: CASNSVGFHNEQFF
CDR3nt: TGTGCCAGTAATAGCGTAGGATTCCACAATGAGCAGTTCTTC

d_gene: -
v_gene: TRBV6-1
j_gene: TRBJ1-1
abundance: -
CDR3aa: CASSLSSDTEAFF
CDR3nt: TGTGCCAGCAGTCTTAGTAGCGACACTGAAGCTTTCTTT

d_gene: TRBD2
v_gene: TRBV19
j_gene: TRBJ2-1
abundance: -
CDR3aa: CASSIDLAGVNEQFF
CDR3nt: TGTGCCAGTAGTATAGATCTAGCGGGGGTGAATGAGCAGTTCTTC

d_gene: TRBD1
v_gene: TRBV5-5
j_gene: TRBJ1-4
abundance: once
CDR3aa: CASSSGQGAEKLFF
CDR3nt: TGTGCCAGCAGCTCCGGACAGGGGGCTGAAAAACTGTTTTTT

d_gene: TRBD1
v_gene: TRBV9
j_gene: TRBJ2-1
abundance: -
CDR3aa: CASSGHQGDNEQFF
CDR3nt: TGTGCCAGCAGCGGACACCAGGGGGATAATGAGCAGTTCTTC

d_gene: -
v_gene: TRBV29-1
j_gene: TRBJ1-2
abundance: -
CDR3aa: CSVNRVSYGYTF
CDR3nt: TGCAGCGTGAACAGGGTTAGCTATGGCTACACCTTC

d_gene: TRBD1
v_gene: TRBV7-2
j_gene: TRBJ2-1
abundance: -
CDR3aa: CASRTGDQGAYNEQFF
CDR3nt: TGTGCCAGCAGAACAGGGGATCAGGGGGCTTACAATGAGCAGTTCTTC